The table lists the clone carrying this T cell receptor beta chain with a few counts. The antigen remains unidentified. This sample is part of a study of blood T cells in healthy people across ages. Combining a sample-barcoded 5' primer with a J-beta primer mix, a second PCR ran for roughly 7 to 12 cycles. The template-switch adaptor, which had 12 random nucleotides, put a tag on each cDNA molecule. TCRdb independently ran MiXCR on the 5' RACE reads; one entry per CDR3 protein. The sample has some 1.5 million distinct CDR3 sequences, roughly 28% seen once. There are 14 residues in the CDR3. Germline V CDR1 and CDR2: LGHNT, FRNRAP. Trimming left V 7 bases short and J 6 bases short, with 17 bases between. General study results and limits: From one million sequenced T cells, diversity estimates were lower bounds. Unsorted PBMC input precluded a conclusive naive versus antigen-experienced comparison.

The sequence came from a young woman in good health. Input material: blood. The rearrangement uses TRBV12-5 and TRBJ2-3; D remains ambiguous. CDR3 sequence reads: CASADLSRLDTQYF. CDR3 DNA sequence: TGTGCTAGTGCGGATCTCAGTAGACTTGATACGCAGTATTTT.